These 18 T cell receptor beta chains share one sample of origin, sequenced in a study of OX40 agonist ivuxolimab in advanced cancers. Clones were sequenced by immunoSEQ multiplex PCR, and TCRdb holds only the in-frame ones, with some missing. The table lists roughly 40,000 clones, 75% to 90% of them singletons, with around an eighth in the top ten. The input for sequencing was CD4+ or CD8+ T cells sorted from blood, taken in a trial of the OX40 agonist ivuxolimab. Receptors originate from an adult with an advanced solid tumor such as melanoma, head and neck, liver or kidney cancer.

This chain connects TRBV27 to TRBJ1-2, with D possibly matching TRBD1 (5 bases). V was trimmed by 3 bases and J by 7 bases, leaving 18 bases between them. CDR1 is MNHEY, CDR2 SMNVEV, per germline (reference sequence). The length of the CDR3 is 15 residues. CDR3 amino acids: CASSLSAGSLAGYTF. CDR3 nucleotide sequence: TGTGCCAGCAGTTTGTCTGCAGGGTCTCTGGCTGGCTACACCTTC.

V gene TRBV7-2 combines with J gene TRBJ2-2; TRBD2 matches at 8 bases. In germline, CDR1 is SGHTA, CDR2 FQGNSA. The CDR3 contains 15 residues. V lost 5 bases and J lost 4; bases outside the gene matches: 6. The CDR3 sequence: CASSLWTSFTGELFF. CDR3 coding DNA: TGTGCCAGCAGCCTATGGACTAGCTTCACCGGGGAGCTGTTTTTT.

This clone was observed a single time. This rearrangement joins TRBV5-4 to TRBJ1-1; TRBD1 is a possible D gene (6 bases). Germline V gene sequence: CDR1 SGHNT, CDR2 YYREEE (reference sequence). The CDR3 sequence is 14 residues long. V dropped 4 bases and J dropped 1 base, with 11 bases sitting between them. The DNA for the CDR3 is TGTGCCAGCAGCCCACAGGGCCCGAACACTGAAGCTTTCTTT. It encodes CASSPQGPNTEAFF.

Points on this clone: Other DNA variants within this sample encode the same CDR3. This chain links TRBV6-6 with TRBJ2-2, with a possible D match to TRBD1 (5 bases). This CDR3 has 13 residues. With 2 bases removed from V and 4 bases from J, the gap between germline ends came to 5 bases. From germline, CDR1 is MNHNY and CDR2 SVGAGI (reference sequence). DNA of the CDR3: TGTGCCAGCAGTTACACAGGCACCGGGGAGCTGTTTTTT. Translation gives CASSYTGTGELFF.

The rearrangement uses TRBV29-1 and TRBJ1-2, with TRBD1 identical over 8 bases. Trimming removed 4 bases from V and 4 bases from J; junction bases left unmatched: 8. Germline loops: CDR1 SQVTM, CDR2 ANQGSEA. The CDR3 consists of 14 residues. CDR3 protein: CSVVGTGIPYGYTF. The CDR3, as DNA: TGCAGCGTTGTAGGGACAGGCATCCCCTATGGCTACACCTTC.

The chain joins TRBV6-5 to TRBJ2-2; a possible D gene is TRBD1 (5 bases). Trimming left V 0 bases short and J 0 bases short, with 8 bases between. Germline lookup yields CDR1 MNHEY and CDR2 SVGAGI. The CDR3 contains 16 residues. In DNA form, the CDR3 reads TGTGCCAGCAGTTACTCGAGGACACCGAACACCGGGGAGCTGTTTTTT. Amino acid sequence: CASSYSRTPNTGELFF.

In this sample, this clone turned up once. V usage is TRBV12-5 and J usage is TRBJ1-1; D remains unclear. CDR3 size: 11 residues. The V end was cut by 1 base, the J end by 7 bases, with 4 bases between. Per germline, CDR1 LGHNT and CDR2 FRNRAP. The CDR3 DNA reads as TGTGCTAGTGGTTTGGCGGATGAAGCTTTCTTT. It translates to CASGLADEAFF. The entire variable domain, with the rest obtained from reference TRBV12-5 and TRBJ1-1, is as follows: DARVTQTPRHKVTEMGQEVTMRCQPILGHNTVFWYRQTMMQGLELLAYFRNRAPLDDSGMPKDRFSAEMPDATLATLKIQPSEPRDSAVYFCASGLADEAFFGQGTRLTVV.

The chain recombines TRBV9 with TRBJ1-1; 7 bases map to TRBD1. The CDR3 extends over 14 amino acids. V lost 4 bases and J lost 5; bases outside the gene matches: 8. Germline V lookup: CDR1 SGDLS, CDR2 YYNGEE. The CDR3, as DNA: TGTGCCAGCAGCCCCAGGGGGGCCGGAACTGAAGCTTTCTTT. Residues: CASSPRGAGTEAFF.

V usage is TRBV2 and J usage is TRBJ1-1; D not resolved. CDR1 is SNHLY, CDR2 FYNNEI, per germline. This CDR3 is built from 12 residues. V shed 1 base and J shed 2 bases, with 2 bases lying between them. CDR3 protein: CASSEGNTEAFF. CDR3 in DNA: TGTGCCAGCAGTGAAGGCAACACTGAAGCTTTCTTT.

This rearrangement joins TRBV7-9 to TRBJ2-5; D is ambiguous. CDR3 length: 15 amino acids. The V end lost 5 bases, the J end lost 2 bases, and 15 bases lay between the germline ends. Per germline, CDR1 SEHNR and CDR2 FQNEAQ (reference sequence). CDR3 coding DNA: TGTGCCAGCAGCAGCGAGAGGAGTAGACAAGAGACCCAGTACTTC. This gives the protein CASSSERSRQETQYF.

This sequence joins TRBV29-1 and TRBJ2-7; maybe TRBD1 (6 bases). CDR3 size: 12 residues. The V end was cut by 6 bases, the J end by 1 base, with 10 bases between. Germline CDR1 SQVTM, CDR2 ANQGSEA. The CDR3 sequence is CSVMTGSYEQYF. The CDR3 DNA is TGCAGCGTAATGACAGGATCCTACGAGCAGTACTTC.

The rearrangement joins TRBV27 to TRBJ1-5, with D hard to call. CDR3 length: 15 residues. From germline, CDR1 is MNHEY and CDR2 SMNVEV (reference sequence). V was shortened by 0 bases and J by 5 bases, with 11 bases between the two germline ends. The CDR3 region has the DNA TGTGCCAGCAGTTTATCAAAATTGGGAGATCAGCCCCAGCATTTT. This gives the protein CASSLSKLGDQPQHF.

The chain is built from TRBV27 and TRBJ2-1; D uncertain. The CDR3 extends over 13 amino acids. Germline CDR1 reads MNHEY; CDR2 reads SMNVEV (reference sequence). V shed 3 bases and J shed 3 bases, with 6 bases lying between them. DNA of the CDR3: TGTGCCAGCAGTTTTGGCAGCTACAATGAGCAGTTCTTC. As protein: CASSFGSYNEQFF.

The rearrangement links TRBV7-2 to TRBJ1-4; D remains ambiguous. This CDR3 is 15 amino acids long. Germline V CDR1 and CDR2: SGHTA, FQGNSA. Trimming pared 5 bases from V and 7 bases from J, leaving 17 bases between. The CDR3 here is CASSPPWEGAEKLFF. The CDR3 DNA reads TGTGCCAGCAGCCCCCCCTGGGAGGGTGCTGAAAAACTGTTTTTT.

The J gene is TRBJ1-1, the V gene TRBV15; 7 positions match TRBD1. Per germline, CDR1 LNHNV and CDR2 YYDKDF (reference sequence). The CDR3 consists of 15 residues. V lost 0 bases to trimming and J lost 4 bases; unmatched junction nucleotides: 5. Written as DNA, the CDR3 is TGTGCCACCAGCAGAGAAGGGTCAGGGGGCACTGAAGCTTTCTTT. Protein: CATSREGSGGTEAFF.

This chain joins TRBV30 and TRBJ2-3; D unresolved. The CDR3 sequence is 13 residues long. CDR1 and CDR2 from the germline V gene are GTSNPN and SVGIG (reference sequence). V was clipped by 2 bases and J by 6 bases, with 12 bases between them. CDR3 coding DNA: TGTGCCTGGAGTTACCTATCTCCGGATACGCAGTATTTT. It yields the protein CAWSYLSPDTQYF.

The V gene is TRBV23-1, the J gene TRBJ2-3; D is possibly TRBD1 (5 bases). TRBV23-1 is noted as an ORF with a role that remains uncertain. V lost 0 bases and J lost 3, with 10 bases in between. The length of the CDR3 is 15 residues. The CDR3 here is CASSQSARATDTQYF. In DNA, the CDR3 is TGCGCCAGCAGTCAATCGGCCAGGGCGACAGATACGCAGTATTTT.

This clone was picked up one time. V usage is TRBV10-2 and J usage is TRBJ2-7; TRBD1 agrees at 9 bases. This CDR3 is built from 12 residues. CDR1 and CDR2 from the germline V gene are WSHSY and SAAADI. J gave up 6 bases and V 6 bases, and 3 bases lay outside the gene matches. The CDR3, as DNA: TGCGCCAGCAGACAGGGGGCGGCCGAGCAGTACTTC. Its protein product is CASRQGAAEQYF.